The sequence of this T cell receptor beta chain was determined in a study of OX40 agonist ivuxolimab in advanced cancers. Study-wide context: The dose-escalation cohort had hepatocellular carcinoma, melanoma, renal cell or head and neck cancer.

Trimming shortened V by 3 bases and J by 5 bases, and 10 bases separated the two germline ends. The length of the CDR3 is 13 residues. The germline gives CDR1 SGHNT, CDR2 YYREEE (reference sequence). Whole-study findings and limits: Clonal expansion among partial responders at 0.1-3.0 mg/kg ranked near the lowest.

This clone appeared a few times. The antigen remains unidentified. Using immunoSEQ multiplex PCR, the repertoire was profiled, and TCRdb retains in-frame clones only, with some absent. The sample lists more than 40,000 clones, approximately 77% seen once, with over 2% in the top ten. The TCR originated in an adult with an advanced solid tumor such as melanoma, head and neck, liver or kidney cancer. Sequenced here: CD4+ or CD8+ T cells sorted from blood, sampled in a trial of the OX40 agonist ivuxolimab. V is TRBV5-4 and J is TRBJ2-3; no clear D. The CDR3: CASSWSGVDTQYF. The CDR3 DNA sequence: TGTGCCAGCAGCTGGAGTGGCGTAGATACGCAGTATTTT.